This T cell receptor (beta chain) originates from a study of control samples from healthy donors and cancer patients. Deletions cut 6 bases from V and 3 bases from J, with 15 bases between. Germline loops: CDR1 MNHEY, CDR2 SVGAGI. This CDR3 contains 14 residues. Sequencing was performed with immunoSEQ multiplex PCR; in TCRdb, only in-frame clones are kept and a portion is missing. The table has 350,000 to 450,000 clones, approximately 92% seen once. This TCR was sampled from a man aged 40-55 years with head and neck cancer. The chain recombines TRBV6-5 with TRBJ2-7; either TRBD1 or TRBD2 may supply D (5 bases each). The sequenced sample was PBMCs. The CDR3 DNA reads TGTGCCAGCAGGCCCCGGAGGACAAACTACGAGCAGTACTTC. Translating gives CASRPRRTNYEQYF.